This T cell receptor beta chain was captured by sequencing in a study of blood T cell repertoires in COVID-19. Overall study context: COVID-19 samples, acute and convalescent, were from the United States, Italy and Spain.

A case of COVID-19 had been met by exposed participants within 2 weeks before study entry. The CDR3 contains 15 residues. V gave up 0 bases and J gave up 4 bases, with 11 bases separating them. Per germline, CDR1 SGHNT and CDR2 YYREEE (reference sequence). The assay was immunoSEQ multiplex PCR, and TCRdb's table has in-frame clones only and misses some. The repertoire holds fewer than 400,000 clones, with 85% as singletons. Sequencing input: PBMCs or T cells enriched from blood (not recorded which). The clonotype originates from a woman in her twenties or thirties who had been exposed to COVID-19. The chain recombines TRBV5-4 with TRBJ2-1; D gene ambiguous. CDR3 DNA: TGTGCCAGCAGCTTGGCGCGCGGATTATACAATGAGCAGTTCTTC. Encoded protein: CASSLARGLYNEQFF. Together with reference TRBV5-4 and TRBJ2-1, the CDR3 gives the full variable domain: ETGVTQSPTHLIKTRGQQVTLRCSSQSGHNTVSWYQQALGQGPQFIFQYYREEENGRGNFPPRFSGLQFPNYSSELNVNALELDDSALYLCASSLARGLYNEQFFGPGTRLTVL.